This T cell receptor beta chain was profiled in a study of blood T cell repertoires in COVID-19 (dated by TCRdb to about 2020). Regarding the complete study: Samples covering the acute and convalescent phases of COVID-19 were provided by collaborators in the United States, Italy and Spain. The material from the prospective study consisted of cDNA or gDNA derived from T cells, B-cell-depleted T cells, or PBMCs. Subjects who had been exposed to COVID-19, were actively infected with it, or had recovered from it provided the deeply sampled blood TCRbeta repertoires that made up the dataset. The repertoires were made available in a free public database intended to serve as a resource for research on the immune response to SARS-CoV-2. The samples were drawn from two sources: the first 160 participants of the ongoing ImmuneRACE study, and 1,000 to 1,500 subjects contributed by 6 global collaborators. A de-identified subject ID, COVID-19 status, age in years and sex were almost always included in the sample metadata. HLA class I and class II types, where available, came from metadata supplied by the sample provider rather than from assay-based typing.

At one collaborating source in Seattle, patients were enrolled during active infection and were followed longitudinally through the course of disease. Whole blood was collected in K2EDTA tubes by collaborating institutions according to the institutions' own protocols. Collaborator samples were shipped for TCRbeta analysis as frozen whole blood, isolated PBMCs, or DNA extracted from either sample type. Here V drops 3 bases and J drops 10 bases, and the junction holds 10 bases not matched to any gene. The CDR3 has 15 amino acids, counting the end cysteine and phenylalanine. Just the 45-base CDR3 DNA is kept, in frame starting at base 1. Per the germline V gene, SGHRS is the CDR1 and YFSETQ is the CDR2. What the work shows at the level of the full study, not this receptor alone: Clinical and demographic metadata were provided uncurated, with the amount varying by source and participant.

The immunoSEQ Assay, a bias-controlled multiplex PCR, was used to amplify TCRbeta CDR3 regions from genomic DNA. Per the source publication's procedure: Within the assay, amplification of reference gene primers was used to estimate how many nucleated cells each sample contained. Sequence reads were collapsed and filtered to measure the absolute abundance of every unique TCRbeta CDR3 rearrangement. Productive Simpson clonality was computed per sample as the square root of Simpson's diversity index over productive rearrangements. TCRdb re-hosts the immuneACCESS table, in-frame sequences only. Its copies lack some clones; in the studies checked, an unresolved V gene accounts for under half of them, and the cause for the rest is not known. D and trimming were read from the DNA, whereas the V and J calls and clone size are those reported in that table. The sample table shows about 360,000 clones, and around nine tenths are seen once. The biggest ten clones account for around 7.4% of the sample.

With regard to this clone: It has no known antigen specificity. No per-base quality is available; no much larger clone lies one base away.

The sequence links TRBV5-1 to TRBJ1-2; 12 of the junction bases match TRBD1. The source is an older woman with COVID-19, enrolled during active disease. Sequencing was performed on peripheral blood. The CDR3 protein is CASSSGTGGDGDYTF. The bases are TGCGCCAGCAGCTCCGGGACAGGGGGCGATGGAGACTACACCTTC. Reference TRBV5-1 and TRBJ1-2 genes cover what lies past the CDR3, so the full variable domain is KAGVTQTPRYLIKTRGQQVTLSCSPISGHRSVSWYQQTPGQGLQFLFEYFSETQRNKGNFPGRFSGRQFSNSRSEMNVSTLELGDSALYLCASSSGTGGDGDYTFGSGTRLTVV.